Below, 18 T cell receptor beta chains from the same sample are listed, as sequenced in a study of CXCR3-negative and CXCR3-positive naive CD8 T cells. Study findings and constraints: TRB CDR3 hydrophobicity was greater in CXCR3-positive naive cells than in CXCR3-negative naive cells.

No antigen is known for these receptors. In preparing the TRB cDNA libraries, 5' RACE with UMI labels was used. Each CDR3 protein gets one entry in TCRdb, which reprocessed the 5' RACE reads and gives no DNA. This sample's table has about 63,000 distinct CDR3 sequences. Sequencing was carried out using naive CXCR3+ CD8+ T cells from blood. Subset described: CD45RO-CCR7+CD27+CD95- naive CD8+ T cells expressing CXCR3 (TNR3+). The receptors derive from a human donor in good health. Some clones in this sample may be carry-over from other donors' samples.

The chain is built from TRBV29-1 and TRBJ2-1. There are 13 residues in the CDR3. Germline CDR1 is SQVTM and CDR2 is ANQGSEA. CDR3: CSGVRWQDNEQFF.

The chain carries TRBV6-6 and TRBJ1-1. Germline V gene data show CDR1 as MNHNY and CDR2 as SVGAGI (reference sequence). The CDR3 is made up of 11 amino acids. The CDR3 is CATLYEAEAFF.

The chain joins TRBV5-1 to TRBJ2-1; TCRdb gives TRBD1 as the D gene, but with no DNA this cannot be confirmed. Germline V gene lookup returns CDR1 SGHRS and CDR2 YFSETQ. The CDR3 is 15 residues long. CDR3 in amino acids: CASSWGTGTYNEQFF.

The gene calls are TRBV4-2 and TRBJ1-1; TCRdb's assignment of TRBD1 cannot be checked, as there is no DNA. CDR1 LGHNA and CDR2 YNFKEQ come from the germline V gene. This CDR3 comprises 16 residues. The CDR3 region is CASSQDVPGQPTEAFF.

The rearrangement joins TRBV7-2 to TRBJ2-7; TCRdb selects TRBD1, and the lack of DNA leaves this call unchecked. CDR3 length: 15 residues. CDR1 SGHTA and CDR2 FQGNSA come from the germline V gene. CDR3 protein: CASRQSGTGDYEQYF.

This clonotype is deemed medium-sized by its frequency. This chain uses TRBV20-1 with TRBJ2-1; with no DNA, the TCRdb D assignment of TRBD1 cannot be verified. Germline V CDR1 and CDR2: DFQATT, SNEGSKA (reference sequence). CDR3 length: 14 amino acids. The chain's CDR3 is CSARAAGEIDEQFF.

CDR3 sequence reads: CSVVGGGREQYF. The chain is built from TRBV29-1 and TRBJ2-7; the TCRdb D gene call, TRBD2, has no DNA to confirm it. CDR3 size: 12 residues. Germline V gives CDR1 SQVTM, CDR2 ANQGSEA.

The chain is built from TRBV29-1 and TRBJ2-7. CDR3 size: 13 residues. Looked up from germline, CDR1 is SQVTM and CDR2 is ANQGSEA. This CDR3 reads CSVEQGAPYEQYF.

The gene calls are TRBV11-2 and TRBJ1-1. This CDR3 has 15 residues. Germline CDR1 and CDR2: SGHAT and FQNNGV. CDR3 sequence reads: CASSLGVRSGTEAFF.

The chain joins TRBV6-4 to TRBJ2-1; TCRdb's D call, TRBD2, is unchecked because there is no DNA. Germline CDR1 MRHNA, CDR2 SNTAGT. This CDR3 has 14 amino acids. The CDR3 spells CASSEKAENNEQFF.

The rearrangement links TRBV6-5 to TRBJ2-5; the D gene TCRdb calls, TRBD1, cannot be checked with no DNA. Per the germline V gene, CDR1 is MNHEY and CDR2 is SVGAGI. This CDR3 is built from 15 residues. The CDR3 spells CASSATGGQQETQYF.

The chain recombines TRBV29-1 with TRBJ2-1; TCRdb designates TRBD1, a call that cannot be tested without DNA. The CDR3 covers 15 residues. The germline gives CDR1 SQVTM, CDR2 ANQGSEA. The CDR3 sequence is CSVEGGDVSYNEQFF.

The chain recombines TRBV29-1 with TRBJ1-1. This CDR3 contains 12 residues. In germline, CDR1 is SQVTM, CDR2 ANQGSEA. CDR3 sequence reads: CSVRDSNTEAFF. The complete variable domain, with remaining parts taken from reference TRBV29-1 and TRBJ1-1, reads SAVISQKPSRDICQRGTSLTIQCQVDSQVTMMFWYRQQPGQSLTLIATANQGSEATYESGFVIDKFPISRPNLTFSTLTVSNMSPEDSSIYLCSVRDSNTEAFFGQGTRLTVV.

V and J are TRBV20-1 and TRBJ1-2; TCRdb proposes TRBD1, but this gene call is untestable without DNA. CDR1 and CDR2 from the germline V gene are DFQATT and SNEGSKA (reference sequence). The CDR3 is made up of 15 amino acids. The CDR3 sequence: CSASQIQGRNYGYTF.

The CDR3 region is CSAPFPPGGASINYGYTF. This rearrangement joins TRBV20-1 to TRBJ1-2; TCRdb reports TRBD1, a call that lacks DNA to check it against. The CDR3 consists of 18 residues. Germline V gene data show CDR1 as DFQATT and CDR2 as SNEGSKA (reference sequence).

The CDR3 sequence: CASSPGASGRAYNEQFF. V is TRBV18 and J is TRBJ2-1; with no DNA, the TCRdb D assignment of TRBD2 cannot be verified. In germline, CDR1 is KGHSH, CDR2 LQKENI. The CDR3 consists of 17 residues.

The gene calls are TRBV18 and TRBJ2-3; TCRdb selects TRBD1, and the lack of DNA leaves this call unchecked. Germline CDR1 is KGHSH and CDR2 is LQKENI. The length of the CDR3 is 14 residues. CDR3 region: CASSPGQGGDTQYF. Full variable domain (rest looked up from reference TRBV18 and TRBJ2-3): NAGVMQNPRHLVRRRGQEARLRCSPMKGHSHVYWYRQLPEEGLKFMVYLQKENIIDESGMPKERFSAEFPKEGPSILRIQQVVRGDSAAYFCASSPGQGGDTQYFGPGTRLTVL.

V and J are TRBV29-1 and TRBJ1-4; the D call from TCRdb, TRBD1, cannot be confirmed without DNA. CDR1 is SQVTM and CDR2 is ANQGSEA in the germline V gene. The CDR3 is 16 amino acids. The CDR3 sequence: CSVGAPDRVGGEKLFF. Drawing the rest from reference TRBV29-1 and TRBJ1-4, the complete variable domain is SAVISQKPSRDICQRGTSLTIQCQVDSQVTMMFWYRQQPGQSLTLIATANQGSEATYESGFVIDKFPISRPNLTFSTLTVSNMSPEDSSIYLCSVGAPDRVGGEKLFFGSGTQLSVL.